This T cell receptor (beta chain) was found in a study of cytomegalovirus exposure and HLA in healthy donors. Regarding the study as a whole: TCR beta chains numbering some 160 were designated cytomegalovirus-associated. Cytomegalovirus status was reportedly diagnosed by the classifier with high specificity and sensitivity. Confirmation in vitro established that three CMV-associated chains were specific for CMV antigens. Subsequent analysis revealed that first-cohort TCR clusters tended to co-occur in the 120 or so validation repertoires.

Germline CDR1 reads ENHRY; CDR2 reads SYGVKD. CDR3 length equals 18 residues. V was pared by 6 bases and J by 3 bases, with 16 bases of the junction left unmatched. As regards this clone: Its antigen is as yet unknown.

Profiled with immunoSEQ multiplex PCR; TCRdb holds only in-frame clones, not every one. The data show roughly 100,000 clones, approximately 94% seen once. The sample taken for sequencing was PBMCs. This sequence originates from a woman aged 18-30 years in good health and CMV-seronegative. This chain links TRBV10-3 with TRBJ1-1; 10 bases agree with TRBD1. The CDR3 loop reads CAISARVGTGDFHTEAFF. The CDR3 bases are TGTGCCATCAGCGCAAGGGTGGGGACAGGGGACTTTCACACTGAAGCTTTCTTT.